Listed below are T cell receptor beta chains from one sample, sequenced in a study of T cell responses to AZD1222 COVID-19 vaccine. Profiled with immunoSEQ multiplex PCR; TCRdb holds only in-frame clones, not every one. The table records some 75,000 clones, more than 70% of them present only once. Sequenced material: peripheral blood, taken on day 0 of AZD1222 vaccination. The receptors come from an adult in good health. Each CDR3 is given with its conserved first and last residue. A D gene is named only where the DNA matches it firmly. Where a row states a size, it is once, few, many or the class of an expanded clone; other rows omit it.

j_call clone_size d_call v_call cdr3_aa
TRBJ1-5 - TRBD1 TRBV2 CASSGTGGSNQPQHF
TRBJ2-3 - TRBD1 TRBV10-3 CAIRDREDTDTQYF
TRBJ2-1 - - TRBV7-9 CASSLRLENNEQFF
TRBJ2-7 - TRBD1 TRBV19 CASSLIRWDREKYEQYF
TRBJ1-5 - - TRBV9 CASSVDYGNQPQHF
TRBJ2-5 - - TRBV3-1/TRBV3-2 CASSPSLAQETQYF
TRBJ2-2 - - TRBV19 CASSTGRTDGGSGELFF
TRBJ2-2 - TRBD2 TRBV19 CASSIPGTSDTGELFF
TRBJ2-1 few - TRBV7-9 CASSKQGDNEQFF
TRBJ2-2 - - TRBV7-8 CASSLAARQVNTGELFF
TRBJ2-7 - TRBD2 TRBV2 CASESGGFSYEQYF
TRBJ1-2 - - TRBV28 CASRPSLTGFYGYTF
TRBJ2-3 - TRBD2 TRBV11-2 CASSLVLAGGRTDTQYF
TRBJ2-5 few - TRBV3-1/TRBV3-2 CASSQVSLEETQYF
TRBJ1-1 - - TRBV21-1 CASTWGGRVMNTEAFF
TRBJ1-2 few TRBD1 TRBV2 CASNNRGLFYGYTF
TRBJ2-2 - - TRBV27 CASSLLQANTGELFF
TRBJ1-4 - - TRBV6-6 CASTQGRRNEKLFF
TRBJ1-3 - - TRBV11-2 CASSLDPSGNTIYF
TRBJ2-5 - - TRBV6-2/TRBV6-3 CASSHDARQETQYF
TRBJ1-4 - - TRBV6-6 CASRDGGSGEKLFF
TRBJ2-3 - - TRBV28 CASVDRQGPDTQYF
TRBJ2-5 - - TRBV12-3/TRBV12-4 CASSFEGAQYF
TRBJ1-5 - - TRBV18 CASSPPHSGGNQPQHF
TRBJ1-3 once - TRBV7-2 CASSPGPAGNTIYF
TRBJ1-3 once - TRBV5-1 CASSLIVGDTIYF
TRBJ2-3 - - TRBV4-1 CASSQRGGRTDTQYF
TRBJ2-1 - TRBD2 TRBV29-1 CSVVRGGLGNEQFF